This section outlines one TCR beta chain sequence together with its context. Its antigen has not been determined. Base qualities are missing; no much larger clone stands one base away. The record originates from a study of blood T cells in healthy people across ages (dated by TCRdb to 2014 to 2015). Describing the broader study: In model experiments, template switching captured roughly one uniquely barcoded TCR beta cDNA molecule for every two T cells. Four age groups were formed from the donors: young (average 16 years), middle-aged (less than 40), aged (about 68) and long-lived (approximately 78). Using deep sequencing normalized with unique cDNA molecular identifiers, the study measured how TCR beta repertoire diversity changes with age. To avoid experimental bias, donors of different ages were randomly spread across the sequencing lanes. For two donors (one aged 18 to 29 and one aged 80 or older), the study analyzed two additional independent replicas of 1 million unique cDNA reads from the same blood draw.

On the study overall, not on this receptor specifically: Compared with the aged group, the long-lived group had more naive CD4+ T cells, fewer expanded clones and increased TCR diversity, a pattern suggesting age selection. Estimates of total diversity from one million sequenced T cells were regarded as lower bounds and underestimates. Because the CMV infection status of the donors was unknown, age-related changes in expanded clonotypes may potentially have been confounded. Because profiling used bulk unsorted PBMCs, naive and antigen-experienced compartments could not be compared conclusively. As age increased, observed TCR beta diversity per million T cells dropped in a roughly linear way, and a significant reduction was already evident by age 40. Observed TCR beta diversity correlated strongly with the percentage of naive T cells measured by flow cytometry.

The receptor library was made with 5' RACE. Sequencing was carried out with an Illumina HiSeq 2500. The second PCR ran for about 7 to 11 cycles and used a J-beta primer mix along with a sample-barcoded 5' primer. Each TCR beta cDNA molecule received a unique molecular identifier from a template-switch 5' adaptor carrying 12 random nucleotides. At least 2.5 million CDR3-containing paired-end reads were obtained from each sample. All of the RNA was converted into first-strand cDNA using the Mint cDNA synthesis kit, with a TRBC-specific oligonucleotide serving as the primer. Following uracil-DNA glycosylase treatment, a first 18-cycle PCR with universal primers M1SS and BC2_uni_R was performed on all cDNA. The paper's processing steps were these. Each sample was normalized by randomly selecting 1 million high-quality reads, each carrying a distinct molecular identifier. Reads sharing molecular identifiers were discarded rather than binned into consensus sequences. MiTCR, run with a Q25 quality threshold and the strictest error-elimination algorithm, handled CDR3 identification, clonotype clustering and error correction. A nonparametric unseen species model using Euler transformation provided a lower-bound estimate of total TCR beta diversity. TCRdb cleaned the public reads at Q25 with fastp, built clones with MiXCR and kept in-frame beta chains. Each CDR3 protein gets just one entry, which takes the most common genes and DNA from the rows behind it. What appears here as the V and J calls and clone size reflects TCRdb's work, not the paper's. Here the sample has roughly 1,800,000 distinct CDR3 sequences; just under 50% occur a single time. Clones ranked in the top ten supply over 2% of the sample.

The approximately 39 donors, aged roughly 6 to 95 years, were systemically healthy Caucasian individuals from Russia. Each donor gave 8 to 10 milliliters of peripheral blood, drawn into EDTA-treated Vacutainer tubes. Ficoll-Paque density-gradient centrifugation was used to isolate PBMCs, with at least 6.5 million per sample. Total RNA, at least 6 micrograms per sample, was extracted from PBMCs with Trizol reagent. For every donor, flow cytometry on a PBMC aliquot measured the percentage of naive CD45RAhigh/CD27high T cells. The clonotype was recovered from a woman aged 40 to 50 in good health. The sequenced sample consisted of blood.

The nucleotides are TGTGCCAGCAGCTTAGTTGGTCCGGGGAGAGGGATCTCTGGGGCCAACGTCCTGACTTTC. Translated, it reads CASSLVGPGRGISGANVLTF. The chain is made from TRBV11-2 and TRBJ2-6; the best D guess is TRBD2, with 5 bases matching. The cysteine opens and the phenylalanine closes a CDR3 of 20 amino acids. Only the CDR3 part of the read is kept: 60 bases, read in frame from the first base. Trimming removed 1 base from V and 0 bases from J, leaving 19 bases between the germline ends. CDR1 and CDR2 (SGHAT, FQNNGV) derive from the germline V gene.